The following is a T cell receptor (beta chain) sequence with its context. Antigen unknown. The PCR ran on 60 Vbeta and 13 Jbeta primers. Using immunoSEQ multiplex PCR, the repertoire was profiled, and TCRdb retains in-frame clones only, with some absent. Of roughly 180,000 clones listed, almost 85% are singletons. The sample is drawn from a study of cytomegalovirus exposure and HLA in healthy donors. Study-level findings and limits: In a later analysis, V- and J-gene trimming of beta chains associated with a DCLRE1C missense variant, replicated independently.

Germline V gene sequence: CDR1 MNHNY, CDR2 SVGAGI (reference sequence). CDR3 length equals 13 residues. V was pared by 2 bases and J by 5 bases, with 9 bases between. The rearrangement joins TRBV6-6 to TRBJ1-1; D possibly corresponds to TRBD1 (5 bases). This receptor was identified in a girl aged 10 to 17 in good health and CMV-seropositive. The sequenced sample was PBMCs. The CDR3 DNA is TGTGCCAGCAGTTACGCAGGGCGAACTGAAGCTTTCTTT. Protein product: CASSYAGRTEAFF.